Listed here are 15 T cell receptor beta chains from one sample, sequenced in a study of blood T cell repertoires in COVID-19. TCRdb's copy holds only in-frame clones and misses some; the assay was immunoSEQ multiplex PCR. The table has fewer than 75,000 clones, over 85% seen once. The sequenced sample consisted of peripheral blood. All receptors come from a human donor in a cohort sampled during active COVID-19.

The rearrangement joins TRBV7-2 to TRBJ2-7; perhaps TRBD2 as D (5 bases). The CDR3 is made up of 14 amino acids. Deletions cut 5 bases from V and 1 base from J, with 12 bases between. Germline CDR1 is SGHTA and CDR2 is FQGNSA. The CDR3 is CASSPEARSYEQYF. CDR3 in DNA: TGTGCCAGCAGCCCGGAGGCGCGGTCCTACGAGCAGTACTTC.

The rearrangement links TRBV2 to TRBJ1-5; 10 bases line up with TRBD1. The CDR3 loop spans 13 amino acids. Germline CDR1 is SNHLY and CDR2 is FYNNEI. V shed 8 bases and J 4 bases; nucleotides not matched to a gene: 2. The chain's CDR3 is CASGDRGNQPQHF. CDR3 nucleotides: TGTGCCAGCGGGGACAGGGGAAATCAGCCCCAGCATTTT.

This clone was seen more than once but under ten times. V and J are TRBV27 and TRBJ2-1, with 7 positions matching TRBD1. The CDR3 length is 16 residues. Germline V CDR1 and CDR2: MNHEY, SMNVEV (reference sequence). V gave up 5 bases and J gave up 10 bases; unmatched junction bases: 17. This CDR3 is CASSDRDSYSPGEQFF. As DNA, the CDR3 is TGTGCCAGCAGTGACCGGGACAGCTACAGTCCTGGGGAGCAGTTCTTC.

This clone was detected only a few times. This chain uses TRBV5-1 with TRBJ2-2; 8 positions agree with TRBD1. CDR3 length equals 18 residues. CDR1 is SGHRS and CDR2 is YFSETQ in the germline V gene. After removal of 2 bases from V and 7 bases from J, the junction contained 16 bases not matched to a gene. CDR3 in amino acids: CASSLSVSDRVTIGELFF. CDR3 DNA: TGCGCCAGCAGCTTATCCGTTTCGGACAGGGTAACGATCGGGGAGCTGTTTTTT.

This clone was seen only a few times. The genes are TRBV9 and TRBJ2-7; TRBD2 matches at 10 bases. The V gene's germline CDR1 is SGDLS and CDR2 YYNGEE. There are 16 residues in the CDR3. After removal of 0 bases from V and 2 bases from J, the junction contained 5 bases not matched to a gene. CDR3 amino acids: CASSVGLAGVTYEQYF. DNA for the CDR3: TGTGCCAGCAGCGTAGGACTAGCGGGCGTAACCTACGAGCAGTACTTC. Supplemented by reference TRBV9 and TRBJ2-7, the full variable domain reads DSGVTQTPKHLITATGQRVTLRCSPRSGDLSVYWYQQSLDQGLQFLIQYYNGEERAKGNILERFSAQQFPDLHSELNLSSLELGDSALYFCASSVGLAGVTYEQYFGPGTRLTVT.

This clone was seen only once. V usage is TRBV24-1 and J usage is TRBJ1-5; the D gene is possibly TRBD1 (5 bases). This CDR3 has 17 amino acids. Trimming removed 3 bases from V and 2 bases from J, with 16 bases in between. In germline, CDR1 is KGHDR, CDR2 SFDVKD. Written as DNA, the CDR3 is TGTGCCACCAGTGATCCCTGGCCTCAGGGTGGCAATCAGCCCCAGCATTTT. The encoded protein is CATSDPWPQGGNQPQHF.

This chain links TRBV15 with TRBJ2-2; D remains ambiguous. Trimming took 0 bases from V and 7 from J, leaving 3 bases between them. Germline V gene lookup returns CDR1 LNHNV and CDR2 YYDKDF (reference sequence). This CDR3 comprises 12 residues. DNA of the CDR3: TGTGCCACCAGCAGAGACAACGGGGAGCTGTTTTTT. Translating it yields CATSRDNGELFF.

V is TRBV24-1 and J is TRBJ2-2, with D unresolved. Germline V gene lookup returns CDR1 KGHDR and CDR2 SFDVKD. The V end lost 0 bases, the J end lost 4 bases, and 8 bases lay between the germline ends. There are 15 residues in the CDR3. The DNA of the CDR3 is TGTGCCACCAGTGATTTGGTGCGGAGCACCGGGGAGCTGTTTTTT. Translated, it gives CATSDLVRSTGELFF.

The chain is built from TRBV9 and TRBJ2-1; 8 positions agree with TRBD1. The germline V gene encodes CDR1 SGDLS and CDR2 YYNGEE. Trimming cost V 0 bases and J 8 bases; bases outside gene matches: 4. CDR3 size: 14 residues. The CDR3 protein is CASSVEDRVYEQFF. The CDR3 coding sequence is TGTGCCAGCAGCGTAGAGGACAGGGTATATGAGCAGTTCTTC.

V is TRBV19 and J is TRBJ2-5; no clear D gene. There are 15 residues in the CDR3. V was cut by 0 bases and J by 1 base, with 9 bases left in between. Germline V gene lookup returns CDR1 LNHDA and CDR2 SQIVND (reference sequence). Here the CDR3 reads CASSIDSTGQETQYF. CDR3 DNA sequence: TGTGCCAGTAGTATAGATTCGACGGGCCAAGAGACCCAGTACTTC.

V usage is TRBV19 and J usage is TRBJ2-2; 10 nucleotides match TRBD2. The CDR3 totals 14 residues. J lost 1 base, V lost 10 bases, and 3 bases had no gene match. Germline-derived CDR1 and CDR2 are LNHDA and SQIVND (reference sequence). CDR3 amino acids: CATLAGGNTGELFF. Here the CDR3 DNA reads TGTGCCACCTTAGCGGGAGGGAACACCGGGGAGCTGTTTTTT.

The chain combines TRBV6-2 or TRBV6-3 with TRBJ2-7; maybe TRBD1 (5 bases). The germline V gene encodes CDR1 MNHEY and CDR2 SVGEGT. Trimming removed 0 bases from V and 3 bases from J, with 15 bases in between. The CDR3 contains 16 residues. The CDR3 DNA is TGTGCCAGCAGTTACTCAGGGGCAGCTCCCGGCTACGAGCAGTACTTC. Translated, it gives CASSYSGAAPGYEQYF.

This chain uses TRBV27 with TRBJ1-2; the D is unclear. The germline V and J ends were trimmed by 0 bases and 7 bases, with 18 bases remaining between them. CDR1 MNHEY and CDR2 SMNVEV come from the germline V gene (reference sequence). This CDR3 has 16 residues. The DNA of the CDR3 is TGTGCCAGCAGTTTATCTCTTTCAGGAGTAGCGGGTGGCTACACCTTC. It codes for CASSLSLSGVAGGYTF.

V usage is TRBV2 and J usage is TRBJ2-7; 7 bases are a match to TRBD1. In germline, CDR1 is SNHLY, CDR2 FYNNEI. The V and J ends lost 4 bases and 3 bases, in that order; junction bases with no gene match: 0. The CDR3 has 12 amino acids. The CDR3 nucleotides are TGTGCCAGCAGTGGGGACAGCTACGAGCAGTACTTC. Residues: CASSGDSYEQYF.

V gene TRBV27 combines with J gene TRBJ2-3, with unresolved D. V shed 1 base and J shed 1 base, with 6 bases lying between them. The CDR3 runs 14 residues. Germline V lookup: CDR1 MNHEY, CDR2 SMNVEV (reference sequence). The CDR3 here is CASSLLPGTDTQYF. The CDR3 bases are TGTGCCAGCAGTTTATTGCCAGGCACAGATACGCAGTATTTT.